A selection of T cell receptor beta chains follows, all from one sample in a study of blood T cells in healthy people across ages. TCRdb reanalysed the 5' RACE reads using MiXCR and keeps one entry per CDR3 protein. Of 600,000 or so distinct CDR3 sequences listed, approximately 21% are singletons. The sample was blood. The receptors here all came from a man aged 65 to 79 in good health. Each CDR3 is given with its conserved first and last residue. D genes are given only for firm matches. Clone size is stated in some rows and not others, as once, few, many or a class when expanded.

CDR3aa: CASSLRDRGSTGELFF; CDR3nt: TGTGCCAGCAGCCTCCGGGACAGGGGATCCACCGGGGAGCTGTTTTTT; v_gene: TRBV12-3/TRBV12-4; j_gene: TRBJ2-2; d_gene: TRBD1; abundance: NA
CDR3aa: CASSQDGGGRTFF; CDR3nt: TGTGCCAGCAGCCAAGACGGGGGCGGGAGGACGTTCTTC; v_gene: TRBV3-1; j_gene: TRBJ2-1; d_gene: TRBD2; abundance: NA
CDR3aa: CASSLILDPGSTQYF; CDR3nt: TGTGCTAGCAGCTTAATACTAGACCCGGGGAGTACGCAGTATTTT; v_gene: TRBV7-7; j_gene: TRBJ2-3; d_gene: NA; abundance: many
CDR3aa: CSASGLAKSDEQFF; CDR3nt: TGCAGTGCTAGTGGCCTAGCGAAGAGCGATGAGCAGTTCTTC; v_gene: TRBV20-1; j_gene: TRBJ2-1; d_gene: NA; abundance: NA
CDR3aa: CASRGDETQYF; CDR3nt: TGTGCCAGTAGGGGAGACGAGACCCAGTACTTC; v_gene: TRBV6-5; j_gene: TRBJ2-5; d_gene: NA; abundance: few
CDR3aa: CASSPGEGSSYNEQFF; CDR3nt: TGTGCCAGCAGCCCGGGGGAGGGGAGCTCCTACAATGAGCAGTTCTTC; v_gene: TRBV6-6; j_gene: TRBJ2-1; d_gene: TRBD2; abundance: NA
CDR3aa: CSVRLDGTSGRRSSYEQYF; CDR3nt: TGCAGCGTTCGACTCGATGGGACTAGCGGACGCAGGAGCTCCTACGAGCAGTACTTC; v_gene: TRBV29-1; j_gene: TRBJ2-7; d_gene: TRBD2; abundance: NA
CDR3aa: CASSYSGLAGGSSYNEQFF; CDR3nt: TGTGCCAGCAGTTACTCAGGACTAGCGGGAGGGAGCTCCTACAATGAGCAGTTCTTC; v_gene: TRBV6-2/TRBV6-3; j_gene: TRBJ2-1; d_gene: TRBD2; abundance: NA
CDR3aa: CASYTGPGSYEQYF; CDR3nt: TGCGCCAGCTACACAGGCCCTGGTTCCTACGAGCAGTACTTC; v_gene: TRBV5-1; j_gene: TRBJ2-7; d_gene: NA; abundance: few
CDR3aa: CASSTPGQSQHEQFF; CDR3nt: TGTGCCAGCAGCACGCCGGGACAGAGCCAGCATGAGCAGTTCTTC; v_gene: TRBV7-9; j_gene: TRBJ2-1; d_gene: TRBD1; abundance: many
CDR3aa: CASSRNSGSIYNEQFF; CDR3nt: TGTGCCAGCAGCCGGAATAGCGGGTCGATTTACAATGAGCAGTTCTTC; v_gene: TRBV7-3; j_gene: TRBJ2-1; d_gene: TRBD2; abundance: NA
CDR3aa: CSAGGGSYEQYF; CDR3nt: TGCAGCGCTGGGGGGGGCTCCTACGAGCAGTACTTC; v_gene: TRBV29-1; j_gene: TRBJ2-7; d_gene: TRBD2; abundance: few
CDR3aa: CSASPGTQATGELFF; CDR3nt: TGCAGTGCTAGCCCTGGGACGCAGGCCACCGGGGAGCTGTTTTTT; v_gene: TRBV20-1; j_gene: TRBJ2-2; d_gene: NA; abundance: few
CDR3aa: CASSFSSGRASEQYF; CDR3nt: TGTGCCAGCAGTTTTTCCAGCGGGAGGGCATCCGAGCAGTACTTC; v_gene: TRBV27; j_gene: TRBJ2-7; d_gene: TRBD2; abundance: NA
CDR3aa: CASSYAGSEYNEQFF; CDR3nt: TGTGCCAGCAGTTACGCCGGGAGCGAATACAATGAGCAGTTCTTC; v_gene: TRBV6-6; j_gene: TRBJ2-1; d_gene: NA; abundance: NA
CDR3aa: CASSSGSNYNEQFF; CDR3nt: TGCGCCAGCAGTTCCGGGAGTAACTACAATGAGCAGTTCTTC; v_gene: TRBV5-1; j_gene: TRBJ2-1; d_gene: NA; abundance: NA
CDR3aa: CSVSGQSSYEQYF; CDR3nt: TGCAGCGTGTCGGGACAGAGCTCCTACGAGCAGTACTTC; v_gene: TRBV29-1; j_gene: TRBJ2-7; d_gene: TRBD1; abundance: few
CDR3aa: CASRQQGSRGETQYF; CDR3nt: TGTGCCAGCAGGCAACAGGGGAGCAGGGGGGAGACCCAGTACTTC; v_gene: TRBV6-5; j_gene: TRBJ2-5; d_gene: TRBD1; abundance: NA
CDR3aa: CASSRGLAGGTGTQYF; CDR3nt: TGCGCCAGCAGCCGTGGACTAGCGGGAGGGACAGGGACCCAGTACTTC; v_gene: TRBV4-1; j_gene: TRBJ2-5; d_gene: TRBD2; abundance: NA
CDR3aa: CAISESAYNEQLF; CDR3nt: TGTGCCATCAGTGAAAGCGCCTACAATGAGCAGCTCTTC; v_gene: TRBV10-3; j_gene: TRBJ2-1; d_gene: NA; abundance: NA
CDR3aa: CASSELAGGTYEQYF; CDR3nt: TGTGCCAGCAGTGAATTAGCGGGAGGGACCTACGAGCAGTACTTC; v_gene: TRBV12-3/TRBV12-4; j_gene: TRBJ2-7; d_gene: TRBD2; abundance: few
CDR3aa: CSARDPRGIADTGELFF; CDR3nt: TGCAGTGCTAGAGATCCCAGGGGGATCGCGGACACCGGGGAGCTGTTTTTT; v_gene: TRBV20-1; j_gene: TRBJ2-2; d_gene: TRBD1; abundance: NA
CDR3aa: CASSPGLAGGPREQFF; CDR3nt: TGCGCCAGCAGCCCGGGACTAGCGGGAGGGCCACGGGAGCAGTTCTTC; v_gene: TRBV4-1; j_gene: TRBJ2-1; d_gene: TRBD2; abundance: once
CDR3aa: CASSLMPGLAGDGETQYF; CDR3nt: TGTGCCAGCAGCTTAATGCCGGGACTAGCGGGAGACGGGGAGACCCAGTACTTC; v_gene: TRBV7-3; j_gene: TRBJ2-5; d_gene: TRBD2; abundance: NA
CDR3aa: CASKEKYYSQGTQYF; CDR3nt: TGTGCCAGCAAAGAAAAGTACTATAGCCAGGGTACGCAGTATTTT; v_gene: TRBV2; j_gene: TRBJ2-3; d_gene: NA; abundance: once
CDR3aa: CASSAQASGRLYEQYF; CDR3nt: TGTGCCAGCAGCGCCCAAGCGAGCGGGAGGCTATACGAGCAGTACTTC; v_gene: TRBV9; j_gene: TRBJ2-7; d_gene: TRBD2; abundance: NA
CDR3aa: CASSPGAGVSYNEQFF; CDR3nt: TGTGCCAGCAGTCCGGGGGCCGGTGTGTCCTACAATGAGCAGTTCTTC; v_gene: TRBV6-5; j_gene: TRBJ2-1; d_gene: NA; abundance: NA
CDR3aa: CASSPEGGGPYNEQFF; CDR3nt: TGTGCCAGCAGTCCCGAGGGGGGAGGTCCCTACAATGAGCAGTTCTTC; v_gene: TRBV6-5; j_gene: TRBJ2-1; d_gene: NA; abundance: NA
CDR3aa: CASSQDSGIDTGELFF; CDR3nt: TGTGCCAGCAGCCAAGATTCAGGGATTGACACCGGGGAGCTGTTTTTT; v_gene: TRBV3-1; j_gene: TRBJ2-2; d_gene: NA; abundance: NA
CDR3aa: CASSEAPTLAYEQYF; CDR3nt: TGTGCCAGCAGTGAAGCTCCTACTCTGGCCTACGAGCAGTACTTC; v_gene: TRBV6-1; j_gene: TRBJ2-7; d_gene: NA; abundance: few
CDR3aa: CATSRLTSGRVTYNEQFF; CDR3nt: TGTGCCACCAGCAGACTAACTAGCGGGAGAGTCACCTACAATGAGCAGTTCTTC; v_gene: TRBV15; j_gene: TRBJ2-1; d_gene: TRBD2; abundance: NA
CDR3aa: CATSDPTQPTGELFF; CDR3nt: TGTGCCACCAGTGATCCGACCCAGCCCACCGGGGAGCTGTTTTTT; v_gene: TRBV24-1; j_gene: TRBJ2-2; d_gene: NA; abundance: NA
CDR3aa: CASSPGTSGRADTQYF; CDR3nt: TGCGCCAGCAGCCCAGGGACTAGCGGGAGAGCAGATACGCAGTATTTT; v_gene: TRBV12-3/TRBV12-4; j_gene: TRBJ2-3; d_gene: TRBD2; abundance: many
CDR3aa: CASSSVDGSYEQYF; CDR3nt: TGTGCCAGCAGCTCGGTGGACGGCTCCTACGAGCAGTACTTC; v_gene: TRBV11-2; j_gene: TRBJ2-7; d_gene: NA; abundance: few
CDR3aa: CASRGRGDETQYF; CDR3nt: TGTGCCAGCAGGGGTCGAGGGGATGAGACCCAGTACTTC; v_gene: TRBV2; j_gene: TRBJ2-5; d_gene: NA; abundance: NA
CDR3aa: CASRQGPSYGYTF; CDR3nt: TGTGCCAGCAGACAGGGGCCGAGCTATGGCTACACCTTC; v_gene: TRBV6-5; j_gene: TRBJ1-2; d_gene: TRBD1; abundance: once
CDR3aa: CASSKRTAENIQYF; CDR3nt: TGTGCCAGCAGCAAAAGGACAGCAGAAAACATTCAGTACTTC; v_gene: TRBV21-1; j_gene: TRBJ2-4; d_gene: NA; abundance: NA
CDR3aa: CSAPGRFLNEQFF; CDR3nt: TGCAGTGCCCCAGGCCGTTTCTTGAATGAGCAGTTCTTC; v_gene: TRBV20-1; j_gene: TRBJ2-1; d_gene: NA; abundance: few
CDR3aa: CTSSQPRTTQETQYF; CDR3nt: TGTACCAGCAGCCAACCTCGGACTACTCAAGAGACCCAGTACTTC; v_gene: TRBV3-1; j_gene: TRBJ2-5; d_gene: NA; abundance: once
CDR3aa: CASSTLLGGDEQYF; CDR3nt: TGTGCCAGCAGTACACTGCTGGGCGGCGACGAGCAGTACTTC; v_gene: TRBV27; j_gene: TRBJ2-7; d_gene: NA; abundance: NA
CDR3aa: CASSSRQGQEAFF; CDR3nt: TGCGCCAGCAGCTCTCGACAGGGGCAGGAAGCTTTCTTT; v_gene: TRBV5-1; j_gene: TRBJ1-1; d_gene: TRBD1; abundance: many
CDR3aa: CASSQMGNQPQHF; CDR3nt: TGTGCCAGCAGCCAAATGGGGAATCAGCCCCAGCATTTT; v_gene: TRBV3-1; j_gene: TRBJ1-5; d_gene: NA; abundance: many
CDR3aa: CASSSTRKSTDTQYF; CDR3nt: TGCGCCAGCAGCTCGACTCGAAAGAGCACAGATACGCAGTATTTT; v_gene: TRBV7-2; j_gene: TRBJ2-3; d_gene: NA; abundance: NA
CDR3aa: CASFRTGRNYGYTF; CDR3nt: TGCGCCAGCTTTAGGACAGGGAGGAACTATGGCTACACCTTC; v_gene: TRBV10-1; j_gene: TRBJ1-2; d_gene: TRBD1; abundance: few
CDR3aa: CASSQDGLGPRRGNTIYF; CDR3nt: TGTGCCAGCAGCCAAGATGGGCTAGGCCCCCGTCGAGGAAACACCATATATTTT; v_gene: TRBV14; j_gene: TRBJ1-3; d_gene: NA; abundance: few